The 14 T cell receptor beta chains given below trace back to one sample, sequenced in a study of control samples from healthy donors and cancer patients. Method: immunoSEQ multiplex PCR; TCRdb's copy keeps in-frame clones and lacks some. The table records some 64,000 clones, around 87% of them present only once. The sample consisted of PBMCs. These receptors all stem from a woman in her fifties or sixties with head and neck cancer.

In nucleotides, the CDR3 is TGTGCCAGCAGCCAAGAGGCGACACGGAAAGCTTTCTTT. Protein sequence: CASSQEATRKAFF. The J gene is TRBJ1-1, the V gene TRBV3-1 (or the pseudogene TRBV3-2); D not certain. CDR1 and CDR2 (germline): LGHDT, YNNKEL (reference sequence). The CDR3 contains 13 residues. The V end was cut by 0 bases, the J end by 9 bases, with 11 bases between.

The chain recombines TRBV7-2 with TRBJ2-7, with 11 bases that match TRBD1. V gave up 4 bases and J gave up 2 bases; unmatched junction bases: 4. CDR1 and CDR2 (germline): SGHTA, FQGNSA. The CDR3 extends over 15 amino acids. DNA of the CDR3: TGTGCCAGCAGCTGGGACAGGGGGGGGACCTACGAGCAGTACTTC. Residues: CASSWDRGGTYEQYF.

J is TRBJ1-2 and V is TRBV30; 7 bases are shared with TRBD1. CDR1 and CDR2 (germline): GTSNPN, SVGIG (reference sequence). V dropped 5 bases and J dropped 5; count of bases not matched to a gene: 11. CDR3 length: 14 residues. CDR3 sequence: CAWLGQDRRYGYTF. The DNA for the CDR3 is TGTGCCTGGTTAGGACAGGATCGAAGATATGGCTACACCTTC.

The chain's CDR3 is CASSPGTGVNQPQHF. The CDR3 nucleotides read TGTGCCAGCTCACCAGGGACAGGGGTGAATCAGCCCCAGCATTTT. The chain has TRBV18 and TRBJ1-5, with 10 bases matching TRBD1. Germline V gives CDR1 KGHSH, CDR2 LQKENI. Losses at the gene ends were 2 bases for V and 4 bases for J; bases not matched to a gene: 2. The CDR3 spans 15 residues.

The chain is built from TRBV27 and TRBJ2-7, with D perhaps matching TRBD1 (7 bases). There are 13 residues in the CDR3. Germline loops: CDR1 MNHEY, CDR2 SMNVEV (reference sequence). V was clipped by 6 bases and J by 3 bases, with 12 bases between them. CDR3 sequence (DNA): TGTGCCAGCAGGCCAGGGGGGTTCTACGAGCAGTACTTC. Translating gives CASRPGGFYEQYF.

This clone was seen a single time. The chain is built from TRBV27 and TRBJ2-3; 7 nucleotides line up with TRBD1. The CDR3 covers 15 residues. Per the germline V gene, CDR1 is MNHEY and CDR2 is SMNVEV (reference sequence). The V and J ends lost 2 bases and 6 bases, in that order; junction bases with no gene match: 8. This CDR3 is CASSLQGVPSDTQYF. CDR3 nucleotides: TGTGCCAGCAGTTTACAGGGGGTCCCCTCTGATACGCAGTATTTT.

The chain joins TRBV6-6 to TRBJ1-2; possibly TRBD1 for D (6 bases). With 2 bases removed from V and 2 bases from J, the gap between germline ends came to 15 bases. This CDR3 comprises 16 residues. CDR1 MNHNY and CDR2 SVGAGI come from the germline V gene (reference sequence). CDR3 residues: CASSYPGQPRNYGYTF. Here the CDR3 DNA reads TGTGCCAGCAGTTACCCAGGACAGCCCAGGAACTATGGCTACACCTTC.

V usage is TRBV20-1 and J usage is TRBJ2-5; D not resolved. V was shortened by 5 bases and J by 0 bases, with 4 bases between the two germline ends. This CDR3 spans 11 amino acids. CDR1 DFQATT and CDR2 SNEGSKA come from the germline V gene (reference sequence). The CDR3 nucleotides are TGCAGTGCTGAGAACCAAGAGACCCAGTACTTC. Encoded protein: CSAENQETQYF.

As for this clone: Other DNA sequences within the sample encode an identical CDR3. The chain carries TRBV28 and TRBJ1-5, with 7 nucleotides matching TRBD1. Trimming removed 5 bases from V and 7 bases from J; junction bases left unmatched: 8. CDR1 and CDR2 (germline): MDHEN, SYDVKM. The CDR3 loop spans 14 amino acids. The CDR3 DNA reads as TGTGCCAGCAGTCCGAGACAGGGTGGGCAGCCCCAGCATTTT. Amino acid sequence: CASSPRQGGQPQHF.

The table lists this clone with a few counts. The chain uses TRBV19 and TRBJ1-5; the D gene is possibly TRBD1 (5 bases). CDR1 LNHDA and CDR2 SQIVND come from the germline V gene (reference sequence). With 3 bases removed from V and 4 bases from J, the gap between germline ends came to 10 bases. This CDR3 spans 14 amino acids. CDR3 coding DNA: TGTGCCAGTAGTATCCAGGGAGGGAATCAGCCCCAGCATTTT. Amino acids: CASSIQGGNQPQHF.

J is TRBJ1-2 and V is TRBV6-6, with D maybe TRBD1 (5 bases). There are 14 residues in the CDR3. Germline V gives CDR1 MNHNY, CDR2 SVGAGI (reference sequence). V lost 2 bases and J lost 2, with 9 bases in between. The CDR3 loop is CASSYGGGNYGYTF. The CDR3 nucleotides read TGTGCCAGCAGTTACGGGGGGGGAAACTATGGCTACACCTTC.

This clone was picked up one time. V is TRBV28 and J is TRBJ1-6; weak D call: TRBD1 (5 bases). Germline CDR1 and CDR2: MDHEN and SYDVKM. CDR3 length equals 17 residues. Deletions cut 4 bases from V and 6 bases from J, with 19 bases between. This chain's CDR3 is CASSSRTIGGINSPLHF. The CDR3 nucleotides are TGTGCCAGCAGTTCTAGGACCATCGGGGGTATTAATTCACCCCTCCACTTT.

The V call is TRBV4-2, the J call TRBJ2-3; D call uncertain. V lost 4 bases and J lost 0, with 11 bases in between. From germline, CDR1 is LGHNA and CDR2 YNFKEQ. This CDR3 region has 15 residues. Here the CDR3 DNA reads TGTGCCAGCAGCCCAACGGAAATTAGCACAGATACGCAGTATTTT. This sequence encodes CASSPTEISTDTQYF.

This clone showed up just a few times. The V gene is TRBV28, the J gene TRBJ2-1; D possibly uses TRBD1 or TRBD2 (5 bases each). The CDR3 consists of 18 residues. Germline-derived CDR1 and CDR2 are MDHEN and SYDVKM. V was pared by 6 bases and J by 0 bases, with 21 bases between. The CDR3 DNA follows: TGTGCCAGCAGCGGGTTTACAGGCGACTATAGCTCCTACAATGAGCAGTTCTTC. It is translated as CASSGFTGDYSSYNEQFF.